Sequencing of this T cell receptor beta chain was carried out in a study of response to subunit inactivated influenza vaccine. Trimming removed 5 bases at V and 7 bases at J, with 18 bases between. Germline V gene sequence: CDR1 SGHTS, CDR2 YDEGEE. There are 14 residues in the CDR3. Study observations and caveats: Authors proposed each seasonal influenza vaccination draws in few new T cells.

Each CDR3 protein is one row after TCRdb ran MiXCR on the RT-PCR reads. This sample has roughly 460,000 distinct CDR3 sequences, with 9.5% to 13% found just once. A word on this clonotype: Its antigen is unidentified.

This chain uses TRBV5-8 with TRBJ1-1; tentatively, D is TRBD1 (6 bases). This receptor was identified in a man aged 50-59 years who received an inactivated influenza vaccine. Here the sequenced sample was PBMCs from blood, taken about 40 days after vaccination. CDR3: CASRVRGLTDEAFF. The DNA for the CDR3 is TGTGCCAGCAGAGTACGGGGGCTTACTGATGAAGCTTTCTTT.